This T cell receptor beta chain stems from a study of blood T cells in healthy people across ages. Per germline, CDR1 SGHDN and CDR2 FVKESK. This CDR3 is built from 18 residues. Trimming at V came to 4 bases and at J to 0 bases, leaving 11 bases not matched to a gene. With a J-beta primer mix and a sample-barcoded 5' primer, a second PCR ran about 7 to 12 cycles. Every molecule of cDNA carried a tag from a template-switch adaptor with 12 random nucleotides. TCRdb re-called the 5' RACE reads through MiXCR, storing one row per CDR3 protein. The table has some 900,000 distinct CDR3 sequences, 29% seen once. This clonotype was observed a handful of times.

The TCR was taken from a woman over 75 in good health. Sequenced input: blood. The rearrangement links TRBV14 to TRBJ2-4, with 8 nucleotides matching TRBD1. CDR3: CASSPGQGRSLAKNIQYF. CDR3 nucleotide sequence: TGTGCCAGCAGCCCAGGACAGGGACGGAGCCTAGCCAAAAACATTCAGTACTTC.